This T cell receptor (beta chain) was captured by sequencing in a study of cytomegalovirus exposure and HLA in healthy donors. Study results and limitations: In a later analysis, most CMV-associated TCR beta chains appeared HLA-restricted.

For this clone: Its matching antigen is unknown.

Primers for the PCR totalled 60 Vbeta and 13 Jbeta. TCRdb's table, derived via immunoSEQ multiplex PCR, lists solely in-frame clones and lacks some. The sample records approximately 220,000 clones, about 79% being singletons. Per germline, CDR1 MNHEY and CDR2 SVGAGI. The CDR3 consists of 15 residues. V shed 5 bases and J 5 bases; nucleotides not matched to a gene: 7. Sequences were obtained from PBMCs. The TCR was taken from a male donor in good health and CMV-seronegative. The chain is built from TRBV6-5 and TRBJ1-1, with TRBD1 identical over 11 bases. The CDR3 DNA reads TGTGCCAGCAGTCGGACAGGGGGCTATTATACTGAAGCTTTCTTT. Residues: CASSRTGGYYTEAFF.